The clone carrying this TCR beta chain was seen a handful of times. The record originates from a study of patients and donors after allogeneic stem cell transplantation. TCRdb re-derived calls from the RT-PCR reads in MiXCR, one entry per CDR3 protein. The table lists about a million distinct CDR3 sequences, under 20% of them singletons, with around 5.5% in the top ten. The CDR3 spans 16 residues. Germline V CDR1 and CDR2: SEHNR, FQNEAQ (reference sequence). Trimming at V came to 2 bases and at J to 3 bases, leaving 6 bases not matched to a gene. The origin of this receptor is a human donor who was either an allogeneic HSCT recipient or a stem cell or donor lymphocyte infusion donor (not recorded which). It is not recorded whose cells these are; they may come from a transplant donor. This chain connects TRBV7-9 to TRBJ2-7, with 11 positions matching TRBD1. Sequences were obtained from blood, either unsorted or a sorted T cell fraction (not recorded which). CDR3 region: CASSLLGQGANYEQYF. In DNA, the CDR3 is TGTGCCAGCAGCTTACTAGGACAGGGGGCGAACTACGAGCAGTACTTC.